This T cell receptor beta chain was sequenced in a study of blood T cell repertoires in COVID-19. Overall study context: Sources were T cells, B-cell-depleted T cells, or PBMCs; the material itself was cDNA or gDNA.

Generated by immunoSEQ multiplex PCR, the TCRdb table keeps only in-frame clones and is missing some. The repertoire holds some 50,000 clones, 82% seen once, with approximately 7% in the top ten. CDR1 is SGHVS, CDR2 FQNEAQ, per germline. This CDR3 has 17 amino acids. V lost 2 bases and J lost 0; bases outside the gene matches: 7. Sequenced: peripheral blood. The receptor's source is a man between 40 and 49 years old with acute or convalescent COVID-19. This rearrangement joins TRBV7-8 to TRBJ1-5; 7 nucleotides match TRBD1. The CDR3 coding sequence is TGTGCCAGCAGCTTAAGCGGTCCAGGGGGTAGCAATCAGCCCCAGCATTTT. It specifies CASSLSGPGGSNQPQHF.